This TCR beta chain was profiled in a study of cytomegalovirus exposure and HLA in healthy donors. About the research overall: Early release data held about 85 million unique TCRs from HLA-typed donors.

The PCR made use of 60 Vbeta and 13 Jbeta primers. Some clones are missing from TCRdb's copy, which holds only in-frame ones; the method was immunoSEQ multiplex PCR. The data contain 150,000 to 200,000 clones, roughly 84% of them singletons. The study's findings and limits: Roughly even sequencing depth across donors was the assumption behind the presence/absence analyses. Rare sequences made up most TCRs, while some public TCRs were found in many donors.

With regard to this clone: Its antigen is unidentified.

What was sequenced was PBMCs. The clonotype comes from a boy aged 5 to 17 in good health and CMV-seronegative.

The CDR3 region is CASRLTGELFF. The CDR3 DNA sequence: TGTGCCAGCAGACTAACCGGGGAGCTGTTTTTT. The chain is built from TRBV7-9 and TRBJ2-2, with D uncertain. CDR3 length equals 11 residues. Germline CDR1 and CDR2: SEHNR and FQNEAQ (reference sequence). V lost 6 bases and J lost 5, with 4 bases in between.